This TCR beta chain is drawn from a study of blood T cell repertoires in COVID-19. Germline V gives CDR1 SGHNT, CDR2 YYREEE (reference sequence). The CDR3 covers 14 residues. The J segment lost 3 bases and the V segment lost 4 bases, leaving 4 bases of the junction unmatched. Sequencing was performed with immunoSEQ multiplex PCR; in TCRdb, only in-frame clones are kept and a portion is missing. Here the sample spans some 140,000 clones, approximately 79% being singletons. The receptor's source is a man between 60 and 70 years old with acute or convalescent COVID-19. The chain links TRBV5-4 to TRBJ2-1; 7 bases map to TRBD1. Input material: peripheral blood. The CDR3 DNA reads as TGTGCCAGCAGCCTCACAGGGGACTACAATGAGCAGTTCTTC. Translating it yields CASSLTGDYNEQFF.